One and the same sample provided the 4 T cell receptor beta chains below, sequenced in a study of cytomegalovirus exposure and HLA in healthy donors. Primers: 60 Vbeta forward and 13 Jbeta reverse. Method: immunoSEQ multiplex PCR; TCRdb's copy keeps in-frame clones and lacks some. Of 110,000 or so clones listed, around 77% are singletons. The sample comprised PBMCs. The receptor source for this set is a woman aged 25-40 years in good health and CMV-seropositive.

This chain links TRBV15 with TRBJ2-3; the D is unclear. The germline CDR1 and CDR2 sequences are LNHNV and YYDKDF (reference sequence). The V end lost 1 base, the J end lost 0 bases, and 5 bases lay between the germline ends. The CDR3 consists of 14 residues. For the CDR3, the DNA is TGTGCCACCAGCAGAGTGAGAAGCACAGATACGCAGTATTTT. Protein product: CATSRVRSTDTQYF.

The chain links TRBV29-1 to TRBJ1-2; D is uncertain. From germline, CDR1 is SQVTM and CDR2 ANQGSEA. The CDR3 is 11 amino acids. V was cut by 3 bases and J by 6 bases, with 8 bases left in between. The CDR3 sequence is CSVDRNHGYTF. Here the CDR3 DNA reads TGCAGCGTTGACAGGAATCATGGCTACACCTTC.

The chain has TRBV2 and TRBJ2-7, with TRBD1 matching 7 bases. After removal of 6 bases from V and 2 bases from J, the junction contained 4 bases not matched to a gene. The CDR3 is 13 amino acids. The V gene's germline CDR1 is SNHLY and CDR2 FYNNEI. The CDR3 loop is CASRRTGTYEQYF. In DNA form, the CDR3 reads TGTGCCAGCAGGAGGACAGGAACCTACGAGCAGTACTTC.

This clone was seen a single time. V usage is TRBV5-8 and J usage is TRBJ1-1; D unresolved. Per the germline V gene, CDR1 is SGHTS and CDR2 is YDEGEE. Trimming cost V 2 bases and J 7 bases, with 12 bases left between them. CDR3 length: 13 residues. CDR3: CASSFGGLGEAFF. In DNA form, the CDR3 reads TGTGCCAGCAGCTTCGGAGGGCTGGGTGAAGCTTTCTTT. Filled out from reference TRBV5-8 and TRBJ1-1, the complete variable domain reads EAGVTQSPTHLIKTRGQQATLRCSPISGHTSVYWYQQALGLGLQFLLWYDEGEERNRGNFPPRFSGRQFPNYSSELNVNALELEDSALYLCASSFGGLGEAFFGQGTRLTVV.